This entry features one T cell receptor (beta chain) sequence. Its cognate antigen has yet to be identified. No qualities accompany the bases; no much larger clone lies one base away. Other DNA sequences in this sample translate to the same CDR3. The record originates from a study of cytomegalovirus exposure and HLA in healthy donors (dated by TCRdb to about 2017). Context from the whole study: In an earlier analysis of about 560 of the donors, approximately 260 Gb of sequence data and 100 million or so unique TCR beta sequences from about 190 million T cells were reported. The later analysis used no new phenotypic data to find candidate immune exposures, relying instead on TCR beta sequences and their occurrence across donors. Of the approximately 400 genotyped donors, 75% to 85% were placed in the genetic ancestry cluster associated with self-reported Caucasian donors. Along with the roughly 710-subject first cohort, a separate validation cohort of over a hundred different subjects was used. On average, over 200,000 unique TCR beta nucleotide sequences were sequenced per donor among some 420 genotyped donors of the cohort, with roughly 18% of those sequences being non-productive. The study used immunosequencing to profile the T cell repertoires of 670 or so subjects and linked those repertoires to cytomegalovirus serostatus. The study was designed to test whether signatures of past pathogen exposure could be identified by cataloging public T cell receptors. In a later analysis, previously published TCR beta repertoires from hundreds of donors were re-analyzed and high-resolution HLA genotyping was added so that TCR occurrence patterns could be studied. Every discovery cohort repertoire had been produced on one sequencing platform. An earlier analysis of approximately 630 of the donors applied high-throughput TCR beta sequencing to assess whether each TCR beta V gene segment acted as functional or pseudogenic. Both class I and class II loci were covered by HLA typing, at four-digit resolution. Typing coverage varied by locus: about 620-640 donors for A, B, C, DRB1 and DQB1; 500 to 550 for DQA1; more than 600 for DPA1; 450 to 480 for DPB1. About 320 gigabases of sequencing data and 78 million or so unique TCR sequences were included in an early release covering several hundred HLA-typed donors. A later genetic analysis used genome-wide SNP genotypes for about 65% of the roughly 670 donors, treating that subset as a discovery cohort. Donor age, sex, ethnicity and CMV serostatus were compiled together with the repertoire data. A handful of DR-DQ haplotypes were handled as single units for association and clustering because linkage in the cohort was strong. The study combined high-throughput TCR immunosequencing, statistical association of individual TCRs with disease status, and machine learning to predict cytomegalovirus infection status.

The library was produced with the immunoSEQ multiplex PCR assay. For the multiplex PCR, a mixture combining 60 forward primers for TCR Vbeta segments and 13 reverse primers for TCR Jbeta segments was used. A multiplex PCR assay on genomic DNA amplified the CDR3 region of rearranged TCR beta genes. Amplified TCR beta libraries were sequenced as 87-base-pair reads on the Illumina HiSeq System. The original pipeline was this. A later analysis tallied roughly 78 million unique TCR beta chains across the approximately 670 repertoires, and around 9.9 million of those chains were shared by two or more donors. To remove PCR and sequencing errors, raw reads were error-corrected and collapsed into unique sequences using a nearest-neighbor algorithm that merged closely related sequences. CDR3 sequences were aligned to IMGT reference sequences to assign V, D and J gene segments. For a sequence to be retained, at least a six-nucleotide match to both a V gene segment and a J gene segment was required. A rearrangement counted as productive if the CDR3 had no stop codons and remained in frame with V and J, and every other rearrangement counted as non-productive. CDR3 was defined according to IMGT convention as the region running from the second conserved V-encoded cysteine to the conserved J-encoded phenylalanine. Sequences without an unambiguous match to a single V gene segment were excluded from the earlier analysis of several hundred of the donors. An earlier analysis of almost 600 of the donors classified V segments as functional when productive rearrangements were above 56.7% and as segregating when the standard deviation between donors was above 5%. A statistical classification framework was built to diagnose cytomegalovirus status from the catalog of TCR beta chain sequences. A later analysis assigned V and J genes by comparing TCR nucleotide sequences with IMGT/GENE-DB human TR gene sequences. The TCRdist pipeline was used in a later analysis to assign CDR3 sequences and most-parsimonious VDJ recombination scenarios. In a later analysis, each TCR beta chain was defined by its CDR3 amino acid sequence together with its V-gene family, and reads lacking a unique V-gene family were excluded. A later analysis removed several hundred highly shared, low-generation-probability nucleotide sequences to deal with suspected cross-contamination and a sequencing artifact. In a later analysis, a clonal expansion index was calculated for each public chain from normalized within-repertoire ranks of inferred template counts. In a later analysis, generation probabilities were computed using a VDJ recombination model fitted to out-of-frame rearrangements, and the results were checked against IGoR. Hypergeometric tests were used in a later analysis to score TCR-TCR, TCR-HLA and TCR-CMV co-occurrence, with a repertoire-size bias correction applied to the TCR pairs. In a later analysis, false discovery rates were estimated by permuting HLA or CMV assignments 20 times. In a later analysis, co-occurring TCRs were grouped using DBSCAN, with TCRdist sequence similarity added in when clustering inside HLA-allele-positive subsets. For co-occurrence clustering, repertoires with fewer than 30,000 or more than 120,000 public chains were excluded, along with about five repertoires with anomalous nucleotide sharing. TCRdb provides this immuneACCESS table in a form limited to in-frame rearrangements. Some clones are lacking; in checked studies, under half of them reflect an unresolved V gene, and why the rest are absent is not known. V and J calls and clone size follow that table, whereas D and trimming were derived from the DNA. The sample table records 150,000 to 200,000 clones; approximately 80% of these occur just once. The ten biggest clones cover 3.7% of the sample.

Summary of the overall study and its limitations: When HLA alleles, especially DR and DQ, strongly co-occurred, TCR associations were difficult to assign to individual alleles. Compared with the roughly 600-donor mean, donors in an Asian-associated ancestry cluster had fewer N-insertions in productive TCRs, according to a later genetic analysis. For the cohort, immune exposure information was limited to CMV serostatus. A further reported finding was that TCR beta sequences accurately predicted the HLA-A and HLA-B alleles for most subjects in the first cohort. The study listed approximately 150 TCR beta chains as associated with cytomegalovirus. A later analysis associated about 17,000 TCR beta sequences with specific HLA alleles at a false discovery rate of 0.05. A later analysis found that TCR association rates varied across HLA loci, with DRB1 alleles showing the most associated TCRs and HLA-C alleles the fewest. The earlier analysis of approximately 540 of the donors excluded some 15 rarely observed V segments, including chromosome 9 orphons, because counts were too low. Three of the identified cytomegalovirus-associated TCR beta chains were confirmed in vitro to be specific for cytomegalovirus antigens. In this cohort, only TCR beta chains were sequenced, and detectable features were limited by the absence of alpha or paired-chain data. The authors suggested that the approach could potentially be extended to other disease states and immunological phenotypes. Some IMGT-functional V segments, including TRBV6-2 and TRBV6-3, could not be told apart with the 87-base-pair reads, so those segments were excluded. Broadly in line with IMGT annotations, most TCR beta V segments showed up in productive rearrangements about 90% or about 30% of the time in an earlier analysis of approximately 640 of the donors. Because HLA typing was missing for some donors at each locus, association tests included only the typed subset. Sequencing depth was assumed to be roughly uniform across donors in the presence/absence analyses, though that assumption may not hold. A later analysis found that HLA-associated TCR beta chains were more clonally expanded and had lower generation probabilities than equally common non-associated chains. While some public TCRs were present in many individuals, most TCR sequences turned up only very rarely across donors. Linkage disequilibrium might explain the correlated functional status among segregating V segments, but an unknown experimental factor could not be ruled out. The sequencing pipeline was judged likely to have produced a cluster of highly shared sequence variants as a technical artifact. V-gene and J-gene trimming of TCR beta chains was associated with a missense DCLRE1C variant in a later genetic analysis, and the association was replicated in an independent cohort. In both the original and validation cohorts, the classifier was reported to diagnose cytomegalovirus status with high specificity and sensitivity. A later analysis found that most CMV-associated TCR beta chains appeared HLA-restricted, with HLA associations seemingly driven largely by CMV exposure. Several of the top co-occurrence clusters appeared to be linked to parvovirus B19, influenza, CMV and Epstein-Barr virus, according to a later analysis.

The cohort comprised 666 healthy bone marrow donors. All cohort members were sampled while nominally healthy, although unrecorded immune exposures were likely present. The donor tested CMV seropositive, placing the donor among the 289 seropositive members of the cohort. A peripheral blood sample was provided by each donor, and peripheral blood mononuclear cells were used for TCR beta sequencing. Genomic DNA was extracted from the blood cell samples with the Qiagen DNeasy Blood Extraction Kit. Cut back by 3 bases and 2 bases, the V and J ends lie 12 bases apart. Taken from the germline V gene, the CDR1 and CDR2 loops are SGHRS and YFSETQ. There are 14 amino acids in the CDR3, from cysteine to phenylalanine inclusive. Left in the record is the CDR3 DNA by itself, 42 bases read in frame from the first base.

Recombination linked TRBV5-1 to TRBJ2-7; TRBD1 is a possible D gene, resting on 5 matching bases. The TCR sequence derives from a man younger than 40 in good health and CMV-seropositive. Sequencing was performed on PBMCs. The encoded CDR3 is CASSSGQGPYEQYF. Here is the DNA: TGCGCCAGCAGCTCCGGTCAGGGCCCCTACGAGCAGTACTTC.